This passage covers 25 T cell receptor beta chains from one sample sequenced in a study of blood T cell repertoires in COVID-19. TCRdb's copy holds only in-frame clones and misses some; the assay was immunoSEQ multiplex PCR. The table shows some 270,000 clones, with 85% to 90% occurring only once. The sequencing sample was made of PBMCs or T cells enriched from blood (not recorded which). All receptors derive from a woman aged 55-69 years who had recovered from COVID-19.

This clone was observed once. V usage is TRBV7-9 and J usage is TRBJ2-7; the match to TRBD1 covers 8 bases. The CDR3 spans 15 residues. The V segment lost 5 bases and the J segment 2 bases; nucleotides outside the gene matches: 8. The germline V gene has CDR1 SEHNR and CDR2 FQNEAQ (reference sequence). The CDR3 loop is CASSQGQGAAYEQYF. CDR3 DNA: TGTGCCAGCAGCCAAGGGCAGGGGGCGGCCTACGAGCAGTACTTC.

This sequence joins TRBV28 and TRBJ1-4; the D gene is possibly TRBD1 (6 bases). CDR1 is MDHEN and CDR2 is SYDVKM in the germline V gene. The CDR3 sequence is 12 residues long. V was clipped by 11 bases and J by 4 bases, with 11 bases between them. CDR3 sequence: CAVTGINEKLFF. In DNA, the CDR3 is TGTGCCGTTACAGGGATTAATGAAAAACTGTTTTTT.

The V and J genes are TRBV7-9 and TRBJ2-2, with 7 bases matching TRBD1. V gave up 5 bases and J gave up 7 bases; unmatched junction bases: 1. The CDR3 runs 12 residues. From germline, CDR1 is SEHNR and CDR2 FQNEAQ (reference sequence). As DNA, the CDR3 is TGTGCCAGCAGCGCAGGGGGCGGGGAGCTGTTTTTT. Its protein product is CASSAGGGELFF.

The chain is built from TRBV12-3 or TRBV12-4 and TRBJ2-1; weak D call: TRBD1 (5 bases). V was trimmed by 2 bases and J by 7 bases, leaving 9 bases between them. This CDR3 region has 13 residues. The CDR3 sequence: CASSLQSGNEQFF. CDR3 DNA: TGTGCCAGCAGTTTACAGTCAGGGAATGAGCAGTTCTTC.

The DNA for the CDR3 is TGTGCCAGCAGTGGAGAGGGCTATGGCTACACCTTC. It codes for CASSGEGYGYTF. The V gene is TRBV28, the J gene TRBJ1-2, with D hard to call. The V and J ends lost 5 bases and 4 bases respectively, with 8 bases between them. Germline CDR1 and CDR2: MDHEN and SYDVKM. The CDR3 has 12 amino acids.

The chain combines TRBV7-2 with TRBJ1-2, with TRBD1 matching 9 bases. V trimming: 7 bases; J trimming: 8 bases; junction bases outside the gene matches: 11. The CDR3 length is 14 residues. Germline lookup yields CDR1 SGHTA and CDR2 FQGNSA. CDR3 amino acids: CASNRGDRAEGYTF. For the CDR3, the DNA is TGTGCCAGCAACAGGGGGGACAGGGCGGAAGGCTACACCTTC.

The V and J genes are TRBV28 and TRBJ1-2; D remains unclear. Trimming took off 3 bases at V and 5 bases at J, with 10 bases between the two ends. Germline V lookup: CDR1 MDHEN, CDR2 SYDVKM. The CDR3 is 13 residues long. CDR3 coding DNA: TGTGCCAGCAGTTTCATGGGCGGGTATGGCTACACCTTC. Its translation: CASSFMGGYGYTF.

The V gene is TRBV6-5, the J gene TRBJ1-3; D is ambiguous. The V gene's germline CDR1 is MNHEY and CDR2 SVGAGI. Trimming pared 0 bases from V and 0 bases from J, leaving 9 bases between. The CDR3 runs to 16 residues. The CDR3 region is CASSYSRQYSGNTIYF. CDR3 nucleotide sequence: TGTGCCAGCAGTTACTCGAGACAATACTCTGGAAACACCATATATTTT.

The V call is TRBV18, the J call TRBJ2-2; 9 nucleotides align to TRBD1. This CDR3 spans 17 amino acids. V was pared by 2 bases and J by 3 bases, with 7 bases of the junction left unmatched. The V gene's germline CDR1 is KGHSH and CDR2 LQKENI. CDR3 sequence reads: CASSPSLGQGYTGELFF. CDR3 in DNA: TGTGCCAGCTCACCATCTTTAGGACAGGGGTACACCGGGGAGCTGTTTTTT.

In its sample, this clone was seen once. The chain combines TRBV5-4 with TRBJ2-3; D unclear. The CDR3 is made up of 13 amino acids. Trimming cost V 4 bases and J 0 bases, with 6 bases left between them. Germline V gene sequence: CDR1 SGHNT, CDR2 YYREEE (reference sequence). CDR3 region: CASSGTSTDTQYF. For the CDR3, the DNA is TGTGCCAGCAGCGGTACTAGCACAGATACGCAGTATTTT.

The chain joins TRBV19 to TRBJ2-1; TRBD2 agrees at 9 bases. Germline V lookup: CDR1 LNHDA, CDR2 SQIVND (reference sequence). The J segment lost 7 bases and the V segment lost 6 bases, leaving 4 bases of the junction unmatched. The CDR3 consists of 13 residues. CDR3: CASSRLAGNEQFF. The CDR3, as DNA: TGTGCCAGTAGCCGTCTAGCGGGAAATGAGCAGTTCTTC.

The V call is TRBV19, the J call TRBJ2-7; the match to TRBD2 covers 8 bases. The V and J ends lost 6 bases and 6 bases, in that order; junction bases with no gene match: 7. CDR1 is LNHDA and CDR2 is SQIVND in the germline V gene (reference sequence). The CDR3 runs 13 residues. This CDR3 is CASRSGGSGEQYF. In DNA form, the CDR3 reads TGTGCCAGTAGAAGCGGGGGATCGGGCGAGCAGTACTTC.

The gene calls are TRBV28 and TRBJ2-3, with D perhaps matching TRBD2 (5 bases). V lost 2 bases to trimming and J lost 10 bases, with 10 bases between them. Germline V gene lookup returns CDR1 MDHEN and CDR2 SYDVKM. There are 12 residues in the CDR3. CDR3 in amino acids: CASSLGTSAQYF. The DNA of the CDR3 is TGTGCCAGCAGTTTAGGAACTAGTGCGCAGTATTTT. The whole variable domain, remainder taken from reference TRBV28 and TRBJ2-3, is DVKVTQSSRYLVKRTGEKVFLECVQDMDHENMFWYRQDPGLGLRLIYFSYDVKMKEKGDIPEGYSVSREKKERFSLILESASTNQTSMYLCASSLGTSAQYFGPGTRLTVL.

This clone was recorded a few times. The rearrangement joins TRBV9 to TRBJ2-2, with 13 bases fitting TRBD2. V lost 0 bases, J lost 0 bases, and 5 bases stayed unmatched. The CDR3 is 19 residues long. Germline CDR1 is SGDLS and CDR2 is YYNGEE. The CDR3 nucleotides read TGTGCCAGCAGCGTAGCGACTAGCGGGGGGCATGCGAACACCGGGGAGCTGTTTTTT. Residues: CASSVATSGGHANTGELFF.

V gene TRBV5-4 combines with J gene TRBJ2-5; D unclear. CDR1 and CDR2 from the germline V gene are SGHNT and YYREEE (reference sequence). The CDR3 has 12 amino acids. Trimming stripped 4 bases from V and 6 bases from J, with 10 bases between. The CDR3 protein is CASSGPEKTQYF. CDR3 DNA sequence: TGTGCCAGCAGCGGCCCAGAAAAGACCCAGTACTTC.

The V call is TRBV4-1, the J call TRBJ2-1, with 13 bases fitting TRBD2. CDR1 is MGHRA, CDR2 YSYEKL, per germline. The ends lost 0 bases at V and 7 bases at J; junction bases unmatched: 9. This CDR3 is built from 18 residues. The CDR3 sequence: CASSQEGGLAGVLNEQFF. CDR3 bases: TGCGCCAGCAGCCAAGAGGGTGGACTAGCGGGAGTATTGAATGAGCAGTTCTTC.

The chain combines TRBV7-6 with TRBJ1-1; D is perhaps TRBD1 (5 bases). CDR1 is SGHVS and CDR2 is FNYEAQ in the germline V gene. This CDR3 comprises 14 residues. The germline V and J ends were trimmed by 4 bases and 1 base, with 10 bases remaining between them. The CDR3 loop reads CASSWGGSNTEAFF. The CDR3 DNA reads as TGTGCCAGCAGCTGGGGGGGATCGAACACTGAAGCTTTCTTT.

This rearrangement joins TRBV24-1 to TRBJ2-7; possibly TRBD1 for D (6 bases). This CDR3 region has 15 residues. Germline assignment: CDR1 KGHDR and CDR2 SFDVKD. Deletions cut 3 bases from V and 2 bases from J, with 13 bases between. The CDR3 spells CATSDVRDTTYEQYF. DNA of the CDR3: TGTGCCACCAGTGATGTACGGGACACCACCTACGAGCAGTACTTC.

The J gene is TRBJ2-3, the V gene TRBV18; the match to TRBD2 covers 7 bases. Germline CDR1 reads KGHSH; CDR2 reads LQKENI. J lost 1 base, V lost 3 bases, and 1 base had no gene match. This CDR3 spans 14 amino acids. The DNA for the CDR3 is TGTGCCAGCTCACCGGCGGGAGGCACAGATACGCAGTATTTT. Its protein is CASSPAGGTDTQYF.

The CDR3 region has the DNA TGTGCCAGCAGTTTAGACGGGAGGAGCTCCTACAATGAGCAGTTCTTC. This gives the protein CASSLDGRSSYNEQFF. The rearrangement links TRBV28 to TRBJ2-1; 7 bases match TRBD2. Germline V CDR1 and CDR2: MDHEN, SYDVKM. The ends lost 2 bases at V and 0 bases at J; junction bases unmatched: 4. The CDR3 loop spans 16 amino acids.

CDR3 DNA: TGTGCCAGCAGTGAAGAGCGCAGGGGGCTAGGGGAGACCCAGTACTTC. It translates to CASSEERRGLGETQYF. The chain couples TRBV6-1 to TRBJ2-5; TRBD1 aligns across 8 bases. The CDR3 spans 16 residues. The germline CDR1 and CDR2 sequences are MNHNS and SASEGT. V dropped 1 base and J dropped 5; count of bases not matched to a gene: 9.

V is TRBV2 and J is TRBJ2-1; D is possibly TRBD2 (8 bases). This CDR3 has 14 amino acids. In germline, CDR1 is SNHLY, CDR2 FYNNEI. The V and J ends lost 11 bases and 5 bases respectively, with 19 bases between them. CDR3 region: CAPRGTRVNNEQFF. CDR3 DNA: TGTGCCCCCAGGGGGACTAGAGTTAACAATGAGCAGTTCTTC.

J is TRBJ1-2 and V is TRBV28; D is perhaps TRBD1 (5 bases). The V and J ends lost 5 bases and 2 bases respectively, with 15 bases between them. This CDR3 region has 15 residues. From germline, CDR1 is MDHEN and CDR2 SYDVKM. CDR3 in DNA: TGTGCCAGCAGTCCCGGACATGCAGGCAACTATGGCTACACCTTC. Translating it yields CASSPGHAGNYGYTF.

The CDR3 sequence: CASSSSGTPNTEAFF. The DNA for the CDR3 is TGTGCCAGCAGCTCTTCCGGGACACCGAACACTGAAGCTTTCTTT. V is TRBV7-2 and J is TRBJ1-1; D may be TRBD1 (6 bases). The CDR3 runs to 15 residues. Germline-derived CDR1 and CDR2 are SGHTA and FQGNSA. Trimming removed 4 bases from V and 1 base from J, with 13 bases in between. The variable domain in full, with the rest retrieved from reference TRBV7-2 and TRBJ1-1, is GAGVSQSPSNKVTEKGKDVELRCDPISGHTALYWYRQSLGQGLEFLIYFQGNSAPDKSGLPSDRFSAERTGGSVSTLTIQRTQQEDSAVYLCASSSSGTPNTEAFFGQGTRLTVV.

This clone showed up just once. The chain uses TRBV5-1 and TRBJ1-2, with a tentative D call TRBD1 (6 bases). In germline, CDR1 is SGHRS, CDR2 YFSETQ. V lost 3 bases, J lost 4 bases, and 10 bases lay in between. This CDR3 has 13 amino acids. CDR3 nucleotide sequence: TGCGCCAGCAGCTCCGGACAGAGCTATGGCTACACCTTC. It translates to CASSSGQSYGYTF.